This TCR beta chain originates from a study of shared clonotypes between healthy human individuals. Methods used by the authors: Filtering was not the same, since immunoSEQ gave junction-only sequences without quality scores. Data came from immunoSEQ multiplex PCR; TCRdb stores just in-frame clones and leaves some out. D and trimming were read from the DNA, whereas the V and J calls and clone size are those reported in that table. The table has over 850,000 clones, approximately 80% seen once; the top ten hold more than 0.45%. Points on this clone: Its antigen is as yet unknown.

General study points: Richness estimates generally favored naive over memory subsets.

Sequencing was carried out using memory CD4+ T cells from PBMCs. Subset meaning: CD45RA-negative fraction. This clonotype was obtained from a man younger than 30 in good health. Some clones in this sample may be carry-over from other donors' samples.

The CDR3 DNA reads as TGTGCCAGCAGTTTATGGGCAGGGACAATGGGAGGGAGTGAAAAACTGTTTTTT. Protein: CASSLWAGTMGGSEKLFF. The V gene is TRBV27, the J gene TRBJ1-4; tentative D call: TRBD1 (6 bases). The length of the CDR3 is 18 residues. Looked up from germline, CDR1 is MNHEY and CDR2 is SMNVEV (reference sequence). Trimming pared 1 base from V and 7 bases from J, leaving 22 bases between.